Each of the 32 T cell receptor beta chains below was sequenced from the same sample in a study of OX40 agonist ivuxolimab in advanced cancers. Measured with immunoSEQ multiplex PCR; TCRdb has only the in-frame clones, and not every one. The sample has approximately 70,000 clones, about 83% seen once. The sequencing here drew on CD4+ or CD8+ T cells sorted from blood, taken in a trial of the OX40 agonist ivuxolimab. These TCRs come from an adult with an advanced solid tumor such as melanoma, head and neck, liver or kidney cancer.

CDR3 in DNA: TGTGCCAGCAGTGCAACAGGGAATACGCAGTATTTT. Its protein product is CASSATGNTQYF. The chain joins TRBV5-4 to TRBJ2-3, with a tentative D call TRBD1 (6 bases). Germline CDR1 is SGHNT and CDR2 is YYREEE (reference sequence). V lost 5 bases to trimming and J lost 7 bases, with 11 bases between them. The CDR3 is made up of 12 amino acids.

This clone was observed once. The gene calls are TRBV18 and TRBJ1-1, with TRBD1 as a possible D gene (5 bases). This CDR3 is built from 15 residues. Germline loops: CDR1 KGHSH, CDR2 LQKENI. The germline V and J ends were trimmed by 7 bases and 1 base, with 16 bases remaining between them. The CDR3 protein is CASFGGVIKNTEAFF. The CDR3 bases are TGTGCCAGCTTCGGGGGAGTCATCAAGAACACTGAAGCTTTCTTT.

V gene TRBV15 combines with J gene TRBJ1-5; D uncertain. The germline gives CDR1 LNHNV, CDR2 YYDKDF (reference sequence). Trimming took 1 base from V and 3 from J, leaving 10 bases between them. The CDR3 has 15 amino acids. The CDR3 coding sequence is TGTGCCACCAGCAGAGTCGGGTCTTTCAATCAGCCCCAGCATTTT. Translating gives CATSRVGSFNQPQHF.

This sequence joins TRBV30 and TRBJ1-1; the D gene is possibly TRBD1 (5 bases). The CDR3 is 15 amino acids. Germline CDR1 is GTSNPN and CDR2 is SVGIG (reference sequence). V dropped 1 base and J dropped 2 bases, with 14 bases sitting between them. CDR3 amino acids: CAWSASPGPNTEAFF. The CDR3, as DNA: TGTGCCTGGAGTGCATCTCCGGGACCCAACACTGAAGCTTTCTTT.

The V gene is TRBV19, the J gene TRBJ2-3; D is undetermined. Trimming removed 10 bases from V and 8 bases from J, with 13 bases in between. Per the germline V gene, CDR1 is LNHDA and CDR2 is SQIVND (reference sequence). This CDR3 is built from 11 residues. CDR3 sequence (DNA): TGTGCCACTAAAGGAGCTACTACGCAGTATTTT. Translation: CATKGATTQYF.

The V and J genes are TRBV2 and TRBJ2-7, with TRBD2 matching 7 bases. Germline assignment: CDR1 SNHLY and CDR2 FYNNEI. The CDR3 runs 13 residues. The J segment lost 5 bases and the V segment lost 7 bases, leaving 8 bases of the junction unmatched. The CDR3 sequence: CASTRDYGNEQYF. CDR3 sequence (DNA): TGTGCCAGCACACGGGACTACGGCAACGAGCAGTACTTC.

V gene TRBV6-1 combines with J gene TRBJ1-2; 10 bases fit TRBD1. Germline CDR1 reads MNHNS; CDR2 reads SASEGT. CDR3 length: 14 residues. Trimming cost V 6 bases and J 4 bases; bases outside gene matches: 5. The CDR3 is CASSSGQGLYGYTF. Here the CDR3 DNA reads TGTGCCAGCAGCTCGGGACAGGGGCTCTATGGCTACACCTTC.

The rearrangement links TRBV7-3 to TRBJ2-7; TRBD1 agrees at 9 bases. Germline CDR1 reads SGHTA; CDR2 reads FQGTGA. V gave up 2 bases and J gave up 0 bases; unmatched junction bases: 2. The CDR3 spans 15 residues. The CDR3 protein is CASSLGQGSSYEQYF. DNA of the CDR3: TGTGCCAGCAGCTTAGGACAGGGGAGCTCCTACGAGCAGTACTTC.

The sample holds a few counts of this clone. This chain joins TRBV7-8 and TRBJ2-1; no definite D call. The CDR3 totals 14 residues. Germline CDR1 reads SGHVS; CDR2 reads FQNEAQ. V was trimmed by 2 bases and J by 7 bases, leaving 12 bases between them. CDR3 nucleotides: TGTGCCAGCAGCTTATCAGGCCTAGGGAATGAGCAGTTCTTC. Translating gives CASSLSGLGNEQFF.

J is TRBJ2-3 and V is TRBV5-4; D unresolved. CDR3 length equals 13 residues. Trimming took off 0 bases at V and 4 bases at J, with 6 bases between the two ends. CDR1 is SGHNT, CDR2 YYREEE, per germline (reference sequence). CDR3 DNA sequence: TGTGCCAGCAGCTTGGATTTAGCAGATACGCAGTATTTT. Translated: CASSLDLADTQYF.

The chain joins TRBV7-9 to TRBJ2-7; TRBD1 or TRBD2 may be the D gene (5 bases each). V dropped 2 bases and J dropped 1 base, with 12 bases sitting between them. Per germline, CDR1 SEHNR and CDR2 FQNEAQ (reference sequence). The CDR3 is made up of 15 amino acids. The chain's CDR3 is CASSLLGLASYEQYF. CDR3 nucleotides: TGTGCCAGCAGCTTATTGGGGCTAGCATCCTACGAGCAGTACTTC.

This clone was seen only once. The chain combines TRBV7-2 with TRBJ1-1; D uncertain. The CDR3 is made up of 14 amino acids. Germline V gene data show CDR1 as SGHTA and CDR2 as FQGNSA. The V end lost 1 base, the J end lost 1 base, and 7 bases lay between the germline ends. The CDR3 coding sequence is TGTGCCAGCAGCTTAGTCACGCAGAACACTGAAGCTTTCTTT. This encodes CASSLVTQNTEAFF.

The CDR3 here is CASSLMHGYTF. The CDR3 DNA is TGTGCCAGCAGCTTGATGCATGGCTACACCTTC. The J gene is TRBJ1-2, the V gene TRBV5-6; D call uncertain. The CDR3 has 11 amino acids. From germline, CDR1 is SGHDT and CDR2 YYEEEE. Trimming cost V 1 base and J 6 bases, with 4 bases left between them.

This chain links TRBV21-1 with TRBJ2-7; TRBD2, the table's D call, lacks a check against the DNA. TRBV21-1 is assigned pseudogene status. This CDR3 comprises 12 residues. The CDR3 here is CASSNSPGWQYF. The CDR3 DNA is TGTGCCAGCAGCAATTCTCCGGGTTGGCAGTACTTC.

The CDR3 loop reads CASSYPGQGNEKLFF. Here the CDR3 DNA reads TGTGCCAGCAGTTATCCGGGACAGGGAAATGAAAAACTGTTTTTT. The rearrangement links TRBV6-6 to TRBJ1-4; 9 nucleotides match TRBD1. Germline CDR1 is MNHNY and CDR2 is SVGAGI (reference sequence). This CDR3 has 15 amino acids. The V gene end was trimmed by 3 bases and the J gene end by 5 bases; junction bases not matched to a gene: 4.

A word on this clone: The germline gene is not matched at one end of the junction; a read error may be the cause. The chain is built from TRBV5-1 and TRBJ1-2; D uncertain. Germline V CDR1 and CDR2: SGHRS, YFSETQ. The CDR3 spans 16 residues. CDR3: CASSLDPARRNSGYTF. In DNA, the CDR3 is TGCGCCAGCAGCTTGGATCCGGCACGACGAAACTCTGGCTACACCTTC.

The gene calls are TRBV5-1 and TRBJ2-2; D may correspond to TRBD1 or TRBD2 (6 bases each). This CDR3 has 15 residues. In germline, CDR1 is SGHRS, CDR2 YFSETQ. The V gene lost 5 bases and the J gene lost 0 bases, with 11 bases spanning the gap. The CDR3 spells CASSSGAPNTGELFF. The DNA of the CDR3 is TGCGCCAGCAGTTCGGGGGCCCCGAACACCGGGGAGCTGTTTTTT.

The CDR3 DNA reads TGTGCCTGGAGTGGCCGGGACAGGGTCTATGGCTACACCTTC. Protein product: CAWSGRDRVYGYTF. The rearrangement links TRBV30 to TRBJ1-2; 9 bases are a match to TRBD1. V shed 1 base, J shed 4 bases, and the junction held 4 bases outside the gene matches. Germline CDR1 is GTSNPN and CDR2 is SVGIG (reference sequence). The CDR3 runs to 14 residues.

This clone has only one observation. The genes are TRBV5-1 and TRBJ2-5, with TRBD1 as a possible D gene (6 bases). Germline values: CDR1 SGHRS, CDR2 YFSETQ. The V gene lost 2 bases and the J gene lost 3 bases, with 20 bases spanning the gap. The CDR3 is 17 residues long. The CDR3 loop is CASSFIHLDRKKETQYF. CDR3 bases: TGCGCCAGCAGCTTTATTCATTTGGACAGAAAAAAAGAGACCCAGTACTTC.

This sequence joins TRBV10-1 and TRBJ1-3; D uncertain. The length of the CDR3 is 15 residues. The germline V gene has CDR1 WNHNN and CDR2 SYGVQD (reference sequence). Trimming took off 0 bases at V and 0 bases at J, with 6 bases between the two ends. As DNA, the CDR3 is TGCGCCAGCAGTGAGTCGGGGAGCTCTGGAAACACCATATATTTT. It is translated as CASSESGSSGNTIYF.

This clone was seen only once. The V and J genes are TRBV18 and TRBJ1-5; D not resolved. Germline CDR1 KGHSH, CDR2 LQKENI. V shed 3 bases and J shed 0 bases, with 6 bases lying between them. The CDR3 is 14 residues long. The chain's CDR3 is CASSPYYSNQPQHF. CDR3 nucleotides: TGTGCCAGCTCACCCTATTATAGCAATCAGCCCCAGCATTTT.

The gene calls are TRBV6-5 and TRBJ1-3, with no clear D. Germline V lookup: CDR1 MNHEY, CDR2 SVGAGI. The CDR3 is 16 residues long. V lost 0 bases and J 2 bases, leaving 11 bases between the germline ends. CDR3 residues: CASSYSGVSPGNTIYF. In nucleotides, the CDR3 is TGTGCCAGCAGTTACTCGGGCGTGTCTCCTGGAAACACCATATATTTT.

The sample holds a few counts of this clone. V and J are TRBV5-5 and TRBJ1-1; possible D gene TRBD1, 6 bases. The CDR3 runs to 13 residues. V was clipped by 5 bases and J by 5 bases, with 13 bases between them. Germline V gene data show CDR1 as SGHKS and CDR2 as YYEKEE (reference sequence). CDR3 sequence reads: CASRIGGGTEAFF. The CDR3, as DNA: TGTGCCAGCAGGATAGGGGGAGGAACTGAAGCTTTCTTT.

This chain links TRBV4-1 with TRBJ2-6; D tentatively reads TRBD1 or TRBD2 (5 bases each). The germline gives CDR1 MGHRA, CDR2 YSYEKL. This CDR3 spans 17 amino acids. With 2 bases removed from V and 3 bases from J, the gap between germline ends came to 14 bases. CDR3 sequence reads: CASSQTSGLGGANVLTF. The CDR3, as DNA: TGCGCCAGCAGCCAAACGTCGGGGCTTGGTGGGGCCAACGTCCTGACTTTC.

The CDR3 here is CASRFEVSYEQYF. The DNA of the CDR3 is TGTGCCAGCAGGTTCGAGGTTTCCTACGAGCAGTACTTC. The V and J genes are TRBV2 and TRBJ2-7; D is unclear. CDR1 and CDR2 from the germline V gene are SNHLY and FYNNEI. This CDR3 is built from 13 residues. With 6 bases removed from V and 1 base from J, the gap between germline ends came to 10 bases. Looking up the rest from reference TRBV2 and TRBJ2-7 gives the full variable domain: EPEVTQTPSHQVTQMGQEVILRCVPISNHLYFYWYRQILGQKVEFLVSFYNNEISEKSEIFDDQFSVERPDGSNFTLKIRSTKLEDSAMYFCASRFEVSYEQYFGPGTRLTVT.

The genes are TRBV15 and TRBJ2-1, with TRBD1 as a possible D gene (6 bases). From germline, CDR1 is LNHNV and CDR2 YYDKDF (reference sequence). Trimming took 0 bases from V and 4 from J, leaving 16 bases between them. The CDR3 is 17 residues long. The CDR3 nucleotides are TGTGCCACCAGCAGAGATCCCTCAGGACAGTTATACAATGAGCAGTTCTTC. Its protein product is CATSRDPSGQLYNEQFF. Drawing the rest from reference TRBV15 and TRBJ2-1, the complete variable domain is DAMVIQNPRYQVTQFGKPVTLSCSQTLNHNVMYWYQQKSSQAPKLLFHYYDKDFNNEADTPDNFQSRRPNTSFCFLDIRSPGLGDTAMYLCATSRDPSGQLYNEQFFGPGTRLTVL.

The genes are TRBV25-1 and TRBJ1-4; 10 bases align to TRBD1. Germline trimming cut 1 base from V and 5 bases from J; bases unmatched to any gene: 1. The CDR3 extends over 15 amino acids. CDR1 is MGHDK, CDR2 SYGVNS, per germline. The CDR3 protein is CASSEWTGGNEKLFF. CDR3 in DNA: TGTGCCAGCAGTGAATGGACAGGGGGAAATGAAAAACTGTTTTTT.

The rearrangement links TRBV25-1 to TRBJ2-3, with no clear D. V shed 3 bases and J shed 0 bases, with 7 bases lying between them. The length of the CDR3 is 14 residues. CDR1 is MGHDK, CDR2 SYGVNS, per germline. CDR3 bases: TGTGCCAGCAGTGAGTCGGACAGCACAGATACGCAGTATTTT. As protein: CASSESDSTDTQYF. Combining the CDR3 with reference TRBV25-1 and TRBJ2-3 gives the whole variable domain EADIYQTPRYLVIGTGKKITLECSQTMGHDKMYWYQQDPGMELHLIHYSYGVNSTEKGDLSSESTVSRIRTEHFPLTLESARPSHTSQYLCASSESDSTDTQYFGPGTRLTVL.

The chain combines TRBV10-3 with TRBJ1-2; 7 bases line up with TRBD1. Unmatched junction bases numbered 5, after V lost 6 bases and J lost 4 bases. The length of the CDR3 is 13 residues. Germline CDR1 is ENHRY and CDR2 is SYGVKD. The CDR3 DNA reads TGTGCCATCAGCGACAGGGTCGGCTATGGCTACACCTTC. Translating it yields CAISDRVGYGYTF.

The chain uses TRBV6-1 and TRBJ2-1; 8 nucleotides line up with TRBD1. The CDR3 is 17 residues long. Germline values: CDR1 MNHNS, CDR2 SASEGT. The V gene end was trimmed by 1 base and the J gene end by 6 bases; junction bases not matched to a gene: 11. The CDR3 is CASSEGTGIWWANEQFF. The CDR3 DNA follows: TGTGCCAGCAGTGAAGGGACAGGGATTTGGTGGGCCAATGAGCAGTTCTTC.

The rearrangement joins TRBV5-4 to TRBJ2-1; a possible D gene is TRBD2 (5 bases). CDR3 length equals 15 residues. V was trimmed by 4 bases and J by 7 bases, leaving 18 bases between them. Germline loops: CDR1 SGHNT, CDR2 YYREEE (reference sequence). This chain's CDR3 is CASSLGGQGKNEQFF. The CDR3 nucleotides are TGTGCCAGCAGCCTCGGAGGCCAAGGAAAGAATGAGCAGTTCTTC.

Regarding this clone: At one end, the junction sequence differs from germline, possibly due to a read error. The chain combines TRBV4-2 with TRBJ2-3; 9 positions agree with TRBD2. This CDR3 is 15 amino acids long. Germline CDR1 reads LGHNA; CDR2 reads YNFKEQ. The CDR3 DNA sequence: TGTGCCAGCAGCCAGCGGGGGGGAGAGTCAGATCCGCAGTATTTT. The encoded protein is CASSQRGGESDPQYF.